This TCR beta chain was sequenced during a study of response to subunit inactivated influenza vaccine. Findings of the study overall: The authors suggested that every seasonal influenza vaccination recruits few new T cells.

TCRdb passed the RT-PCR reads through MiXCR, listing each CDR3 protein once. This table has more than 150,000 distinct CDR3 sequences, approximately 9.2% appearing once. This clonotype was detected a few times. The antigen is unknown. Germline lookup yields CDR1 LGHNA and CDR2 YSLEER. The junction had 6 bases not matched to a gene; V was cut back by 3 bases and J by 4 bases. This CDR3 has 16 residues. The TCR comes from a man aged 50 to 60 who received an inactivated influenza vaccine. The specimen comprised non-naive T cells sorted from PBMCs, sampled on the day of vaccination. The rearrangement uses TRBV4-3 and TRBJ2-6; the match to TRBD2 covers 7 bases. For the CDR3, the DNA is TGCGCCAGCAGCCAGGGGGTCGGGAGGGGGGCCAACGTCCTGACTTTC. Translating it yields CASSQGVGRGANVLTF.